This TCR beta chain comes out of a study of shared clonotypes between healthy human individuals. Study-wide context: Three plates were used per donor for CD4 naive, three for CD4 memory, two for CD8 naive and one for CD8 memory.

All donors were Caucasian adults living in Nashville, Tennessee. A split of CD4+ cells into CD45RA+ naive and CD45RA-negative memory subsets was performed. This table comes from immunoSEQ multiplex PCR, and its TCRdb copy is limited to in-frame clones, with some not included. Of under 750,000 clones listed, roughly 72% are singletons. This receptor was obtained from a woman between 25 and 40 years old in good health. Sequencing was done on a sample of memory CD4+ T cells sorted from blood. Noted subset: CD45RA-negative fraction.

CDR3 protein: CASSWGQETQYF. Here the CDR3 DNA reads TGTGCCAGCAGCTGGGGCCAAGAGACCCAGTACTTC. This chain uses TRBV7-2 with TRBJ2-5, with unresolved D. Germline loops: CDR1 SGHTA, CDR2 FQGNSA. This CDR3 is 12 amino acids long. V was shortened by 4 bases and J by 1 base, with 4 bases between the two germline ends.